Presented here are 9 T cell receptor beta chains from one specimen sequenced in a study of blood T cell repertoires in COVID-19. Assay used: immunoSEQ multiplex PCR; TCRdb lists only in-frame clones, some missing. Among about 210,000 clones listed, approximately 86% were seen once. The sample was peripheral blood. Source of these receptors: a man in his sixties with acute or convalescent COVID-19.

CDR3 nucleotide sequence: TGTGCCAGCAGCTTGGCCCGGACAGGGGGCCCTGAGTACTTC. This translates into CASSLARTGGPEYF. This chain joins TRBV5-6 and TRBJ2-7, with TRBD1 matching over 11 bases. Germline values: CDR1 SGHDT, CDR2 YYEEEE. With V trimmed by 0 bases and J by 11 bases, 7 bases remained unmatched. The CDR3 loop spans 14 amino acids.

This rearrangement joins TRBV6-1 to TRBJ2-3; 9 bases fit TRBD1. Germline V lookup: CDR1 MNHNS, CDR2 SASEGT. With V trimmed by 3 bases and J by 2 bases, 6 bases remained unmatched. This CDR3 comprises 16 residues. CDR3 DNA: TGTGCCAGCAGTGATTGGGGGACAGGGACCACAGATACGCAGTATTTT. As protein: CASSDWGTGTTDTQYF.

This chain uses TRBV5-1 with TRBJ1-1, with D possibly being TRBD1 (6 bases). Germline V gene data show CDR1 as SGHRS and CDR2 as YFSETQ. V was shortened by 4 bases and J by 3 bases, with 16 bases between the two germline ends. CDR3 size: 15 residues. The chain's CDR3 is CASSRPETGYTEAFF. CDR3 bases: TGCGCCAGCAGCCGACCAGAAACAGGGTACACTGAAGCTTTCTTT. Using reference TRBV5-1 and TRBJ1-1 for the parts outside the CDR3, the full variable domain is KAGVTQTPRYLIKTRGQQVTLSCSPISGHRSVSWYQQTPGQGLQFLFEYFSETQRNKGNFPGRFSGRQFSNSRSEMNVSTLELGDSALYLCASSRPETGYTEAFFGQGTRLTVV.

This clone was picked up one time. The rearrangement joins TRBV7-6 to TRBJ2-5, with 7 bases that match TRBD2. The V and J ends lost 0 bases and 3 bases, in that order; junction bases with no gene match: 1. The germline V gene has CDR1 SGHVS and CDR2 FNYEAQ. The CDR3 is 14 residues long. DNA of the CDR3: TGTGCCAGCAGCTTAGCGGGACTAAAAGAGACCCAGTACTTC. This sequence encodes CASSLAGLKETQYF.

V usage is TRBV30 and J usage is TRBJ2-7; D not resolved. V was pared by 0 bases and J by 0 bases, with 6 bases between. Germline V gives CDR1 GTSNPN, CDR2 SVGIG (reference sequence). This CDR3 contains 13 residues. In nucleotides, the CDR3 is TGTGCCTGGAGTGTCCGGAGCTCCTACGAGCAGTACTTC. Protein sequence: CAWSVRSSYEQYF.

This chain links TRBV5-6 with TRBJ1-5, with D maybe TRBD1 (6 bases). The CDR3 totals 15 residues. Germline V CDR1 and CDR2: SGHDT, YYEEEE. V was pared by 3 bases and J by 1 base, with 11 bases between. This chain's CDR3 is CASSWGHNSNQPQHF. In DNA form, the CDR3 reads TGTGCCAGCAGCTGGGGACACAACAGCAATCAGCCCCAGCATTTT.

This chain links TRBV3-1 (or the pseudogene TRBV3-2) with TRBJ1-4, with 7 bases lining up with TRBD1. The CDR3 runs to 14 residues. Looked up from germline, CDR1 is LGHDT and CDR2 is YNNKEL (reference sequence). V was clipped by 6 bases and J by 10 bases; unmatched bases: 11. The CDR3 DNA follows: TGTGCCAGCAGATGTACAGGGGATATTGCAAAACTGTTTTTT. Protein: CASRCTGDIAKLFF.

This clone was detected only once. The chain uses TRBV29-1 and TRBJ1-2, with a weak D call TRBD1 (5 bases). CDR1 and CDR2 from the germline V gene are SQVTM and ANQGSEA. CDR3 length equals 13 residues. Trimming cost V 2 bases and J 8 bases, with 15 bases left between them. CDR3 nucleotide sequence: TGCAGCGTTGAAAGGTGGTTGGAGGGGGGCTACACCTTC. Protein: CSVERWLEGGYTF.

The chain combines TRBV24-1 with TRBJ2-7, with a tentative D call TRBD1 (5 bases). Trimming left V 0 bases short and J 6 bases short, with 11 bases between. Looked up from germline, CDR1 is KGHDR and CDR2 is SFDVKD. The CDR3 sequence is 14 residues long. CDR3 in amino acids: CATSDLRGKREQYF. The CDR3 DNA sequence: TGTGCCACCAGTGATTTGAGGGGAAAGCGCGAGCAGTACTTC.